This T cell receptor beta chain stems from a study of vaccination and CD4 T cells after COVID-19. With the Oncomine TCR Beta short-read assay, DNA from cultured CD4+ T cells was sequenced. MiXCR was run by TCRdb on the PCR reads, yielding one entry per CDR3 protein. This sample has about 12,000 distinct CDR3 sequences; 20% occur once, and the top ten carry roughly 13%. Trimming took 11 bases from V and 3 from J, leaving 17 bases between them. Germline V gene data show CDR1 as MGHDK and CDR2 as SYGVNS. The CDR3 contains 13 residues. For this clonotype: Its specificity is not known.

Specified treatment: approximately nine-day PBMC culture with coronavirus spike peptide pools or control peptides (ViraFEST assay). This clonotype was obtained from a human donor who received a COVID-19 vaccine. The chain recombines TRBV25-1 with TRBJ2-7; TRBD2 might be the D (5 bases). The sample here was CD4+ T cells from blood, cultured in vitro, taken before SARS-CoV-2 vaccination. The CDR3 here is CAPKRAANYEQYF. In DNA, the CDR3 is TGTGCCCCGAAGAGGGCAGCGAACTACGAGCAGTACTTC.